This TCR beta chain stems from a study of T cell therapy after organ transplantation. Of note for this clone: Its antigen is unknown.

Data came from immunoSEQ multiplex PCR; TCRdb stores just in-frame clones and leaves some out. Found here are almost 20,000 clones, about four fifths of them singletons; the top ten hold around 8.7%. Noted time point: 4-8 weeks after completion of therapy. These patients had received solid-organ transplants and had drug-resistant or recurrent cytomegalovirus. This clonotype was obtained from a human patient who had received a solid organ transplant and had CMV disease. Some of the T cells might come from the graft donor. The input for sequencing was CD8+ T cells from blood, taken after autologous CMV-specific T cell therapy.

The CDR3: CAWSVSRAEQYF. The CDR3 DNA is TGTGCCTGGAGTGTATCCAGGGCCGAGCAGTACTTC. V is TRBV30 and J is TRBJ2-7; D possibly corresponds to TRBD1 (5 bases). V was pared by 0 bases and J by 6 bases, with 9 bases between. This CDR3 is 12 amino acids long. Germline V gives CDR1 GTSNPN, CDR2 SVGIG (reference sequence).